Shown below are 27 T cell receptor beta chains from a single sample sequenced in a study of blood T cell repertoires in COVID-19. The method was immunoSEQ multiplex PCR; TCRdb's version includes in-frame clones alone and lacks a portion of them. The sample records 200,000 to 250,000 clones, about 89% being singletons. The specimen was PBMCs or T cells enriched from blood (not recorded which). These receptor sequences come from a woman aged 25 to 45 who had recovered from COVID-19.

V usage is TRBV7-2 and J usage is TRBJ2-7; 11 nucleotides match TRBD2. The CDR3 contains 16 residues. Looked up from germline, CDR1 is SGHTA and CDR2 is FQGNSA. V lost 5 bases to trimming and J lost 2 bases; unmatched junction nucleotides: 8. CDR3 nucleotide sequence: TGTGCCAGCAGCAGGGGGGTAGCGGGAGGGGCCTACGAGCAGTACTTC. Residues: CASSRGVAGGAYEQYF.

This rearrangement joins TRBV12-3 or TRBV12-4 to TRBJ1-5; the D is unclear. V was cut by 9 bases and J by 0 bases, with 6 bases left in between. This CDR3 region has 12 residues. CDR3 sequence reads: CASVNSNQPQHF. The CDR3 nucleotides read TGTGCCAGTGTCAATAGCAATCAGCCCCAGCATTTT.

The J gene is TRBJ2-5, the V gene TRBV5-5; D possibly corresponds to TRBD2 (6 bases). Per the germline V gene, CDR1 is SGHKS and CDR2 is YYEKEE (reference sequence). The CDR3 loop spans 13 amino acids. Deletions cut 0 bases from V and 5 bases from J, with 8 bases between. In nucleotides, the CDR3 is TGTGCCAGCAGCTTGGGACGGGGGGAGACCCAGTACTTC. The encoded protein is CASSLGRGETQYF.

The V gene is TRBV7-9, the J gene TRBJ1-5; D unresolved. Trimming cost V 5 bases and J 5 bases, with 10 bases left between them. Looked up from germline, CDR1 is SEHNR and CDR2 is FQNEAQ (reference sequence). The CDR3 extends over 13 amino acids. The CDR3 loop reads CASSAGSHQPQHF. The CDR3 DNA sequence: TGTGCCAGCAGCGCCGGGAGTCATCAGCCCCAGCATTTT.

The rearrangement links TRBV7-9 to TRBJ2-1; 10 bases fit TRBD2. The CDR3 sequence is 16 residues long. The germline V gene has CDR1 SEHNR and CDR2 FQNEAQ (reference sequence). V shed 4 bases and J 10 bases; nucleotides not matched to a gene: 13. The CDR3 DNA sequence: TGTGCCAGCAGCTCTAAGCGGCTAGCGGGAGATCGGGAGCAGTTCTTC. It codes for CASSSKRLAGDREQFF. Full variable domain (remainder filled in from reference TRBV7-9 and TRBJ2-1): DTGVSQNPRHKITKRGQNVTFRCDPISEHNRLYWYRQTLGQGPEFLTYFQNEAQLEKSRLLSDRFSAERPKGSFSTLEIQRTEQGDSAMYLCASSSKRLAGDREQFFGPGTRLTVL.

The V gene is TRBV5-1, the J gene TRBJ1-1, with D possibly TRBD1 on 6 matching bases. V lost 1 base and J lost 4, with 20 bases in between. CDR3 length equals 17 residues. The germline V gene has CDR1 SGHRS and CDR2 YFSETQ. CDR3 DNA: TGCGCCAGCAGCTTGTTGACAGGCTCGGTGGTAAGCACTGAAGCTTTCTTT. Its protein product is CASSLLTGSVVSTEAFF.

This clone came up once. The chain carries TRBV27 and TRBJ1-4, with TRBD1 matching over 7 bases. The CDR3 is 16 residues long. Germline V lookup: CDR1 MNHEY, CDR2 SMNVEV (reference sequence). After removal of 5 bases from V and 10 bases from J, the junction contained 16 bases not matched to a gene. CDR3 DNA: TGTGCCAGCAGTGCCGGGACAGCGTCCGTCGGTGGAAAACTGTTTTTT. It yields the protein CASSAGTASVGGKLFF.

The genes are TRBV28 and TRBJ1-5, with 10 bases aligning to TRBD1. The germline V gene encodes CDR1 MDHEN and CDR2 SYDVKM. This CDR3 is built from 18 residues. Trimming at V came to 2 bases and at J to 0 bases, leaving 7 bases not matched to a gene. The CDR3 DNA is TGTGCCAGCAGTTTAGGGACAGGGGCCCCTTTTAGCAATCAGCCCCAGCATTTT. Amino acids: CASSLGTGAPFSNQPQHF.

V usage is TRBV7-3 and J usage is TRBJ1-1, with 8 bases identical to TRBD1. V dropped 5 bases and J dropped 6; count of bases not matched to a gene: 5. Germline V lookup: CDR1 SGHTA, CDR2 FQGTGA. The CDR3 is 13 amino acids. The DNA of the CDR3 is TGTGCCAGCAGCAAGGGGACAGGCTCTGAAGCTTTCTTT. This sequence encodes CASSKGTGSEAFF.

V usage is TRBV30 and J usage is TRBJ1-5, with 8 bases matching TRBD1. Germline-derived CDR1 and CDR2 are GTSNPN and SVGIG (reference sequence). V gave up 1 base and J gave up 7 bases; unmatched junction bases: 6. CDR3 length: 14 amino acids. The CDR3 sequence: CAWSATGGGQPQHF. In nucleotides, the CDR3 is TGTGCCTGGAGTGCAACAGGGGGAGGACAGCCCCAGCATTTT.

This chain connects TRBV20-1 to TRBJ1-2, with 7 positions matching TRBD1. V lost 6 bases and J lost 8; bases outside the gene matches: 3. The length of the CDR3 is 10 residues. Germline V gene lookup returns CDR1 DFQATT and CDR2 SNEGSKA (reference sequence). CDR3 loop: CSAQGTGYTF. The CDR3 DNA is TGCAGTGCACAGGGGACGGGCTACACCTTC.

This chain joins TRBV24-1 and TRBJ1-5; possible D gene TRBD1, 5 bases. The CDR3 has 13 amino acids. V was pared by 1 base and J by 6 bases, with 6 bases between. The V gene's germline CDR1 is KGHDR and CDR2 SFDVKD. CDR3 residues: CATSDFGGQPQHF. As DNA, the CDR3 is TGTGCCACCAGTGATTTCGGGGGTCAGCCCCAGCATTTT.

V gene TRBV6-5 combines with J gene TRBJ1-5; possibly TRBD1 for D (5 bases). Trimming took off 7 bases at V and 1 base at J, with 14 bases between the two ends. Germline V CDR1 and CDR2: MNHEY, SVGAGI. The CDR3 loop spans 15 amino acids. The chain's CDR3 is CASIETASSNQPQHF. In nucleotides, the CDR3 is TGTGCCAGCATCGAGACAGCCTCAAGCAATCAGCCCCAGCATTTT.

The CDR3: CASSKGLARQGANQPQHF. CDR3 nucleotide sequence: TGTGCCAGTAGTAAAGGATTAGCGAGGCAGGGGGCAAATCAGCCCCAGCATTTT. J is TRBJ1-5 and V is TRBV19, with 8 bases identical to TRBD1. The CDR3 has 18 amino acids. V dropped 4 bases and J dropped 4; count of bases not matched to a gene: 15. Germline V gene sequence: CDR1 LNHDA, CDR2 SQIVND (reference sequence). Full variable domain (outside the CDR3, taken from reference TRBV19 and TRBJ1-5): DGGITQSPKYLFRKEGQNVTLSCEQNLNHDAMYWYRQDPGQGLRLIYYSQIVNDFQKGDIAEGYSVSREKKESFPLTVTSAQKNPTAFYLCASSKGLARQGANQPQHFGDGTRLSIL.

The chain links TRBV28 to TRBJ2-1, with D unclear. Germline CDR1 reads MDHEN; CDR2 reads SYDVKM. The V end was cut by 7 bases, the J end by 0 bases, with 13 bases between. The CDR3 has 15 amino acids. The CDR3 loop is CASTQTPSSYNEQFF. The CDR3 bases are TGTGCCAGCACCCAGACACCTTCCTCCTACAATGAGCAGTTCTTC.

The V gene is TRBV30, the J gene TRBJ1-2; 8 bases agree with TRBD1. Germline lookup yields CDR1 GTSNPN and CDR2 SVGIG (reference sequence). The trim removed 2 bases at V and 2 bases at J, leaving 7 bases unmatched. This CDR3 spans 15 amino acids. CDR3 sequence reads: CAWSRWQGANYGYTF. CDR3 nucleotides: TGTGCCTGGAGTCGATGGCAGGGGGCCAACTATGGCTACACCTTC. Full variable domain (outside the CDR3, taken from reference TRBV30 and TRBJ1-2): SQTIHQWPATLVQPVGSPLSLECTVEGTSNPNLYWYRQAAGRGLQLLFYSVGIGQISSEVPQNLSASRPQDRQFILSSKKLLLSDSGFYLCAWSRWQGANYGYTFGSGTRLTVV.

This clone showed up just a few times. The chain carries TRBV28 and TRBJ1-2, with 8 positions matching TRBD1. Germline values: CDR1 MDHEN, CDR2 SYDVKM. The CDR3 length is 18 residues. Unmatched junction bases numbered 14, after V lost 2 bases and J lost 3 bases. The CDR3 DNA follows: TGTGCCAGCAGTTTAGGGGGACAGGTCCTCAGCTATTACTATGGCTACACCTTC. Amino acids: CASSLGGQVLSYYYGYTF.

The chain is built from TRBV11-1 and TRBJ2-7; TRBD2 agrees at 7 bases. V shed 5 bases, J shed 13 bases, and the junction held 14 bases outside the gene matches. Germline V gene data show CDR1 as SGHAT and CDR2 as FQDESV (reference sequence). The CDR3 is 13 amino acids. The CDR3 sequence is CASSMPPSGLVYF. The DNA for the CDR3 is TGTGCCAGCAGCATGCCTCCTAGCGGACTAGTATACTTC.

The chain links TRBV3-1 (or the pseudogene TRBV3-2) to TRBJ1-1; 7 bases agree with TRBD1. In germline, CDR1 is LGHDT, CDR2 YNNKEL (reference sequence). The CDR3 runs to 14 residues. V was clipped by 4 bases and J by 0 bases; unmatched bases: 2. CDR3 amino acids: CASSPGQLNTEAFF. CDR3 bases: TGTGCCAGCAGCCCGGGACAGTTGAACACTGAAGCTTTCTTT.

The chain combines TRBV13 with TRBJ1-1; 7 nucleotides align to TRBD1. V shed 4 bases, J shed 1 base, and the junction held 3 bases outside the gene matches. Germline V gene lookup returns CDR1 PRHDT and CDR2 FYEKMQ (reference sequence). The CDR3 is 14 amino acids. CDR3 nucleotides: TGTGCCAGCAGCTCCAGGGGGGAGAACACTGAAGCTTTCTTT. Translation: CASSSRGENTEAFF. The variable domain in full, with the rest retrieved from reference TRBV13 and TRBJ1-1, is AAGVIQSPRHLIKEKRETATLKCYPIPRHDTVYWYQQGPGQDPQFLISFYEKMQSDKGSIPDRFSAQQFSDYHSELNMSSLELGDSALYFCASSSRGENTEAFFGQGTRLTVV.

CDR3 region: CSVETYTGRKETQYF. The CDR3 DNA is TGCAGCGTTGAGACCTATACCGGGAGAAAAGAGACCCAGTACTTC. V is TRBV29-1 and J is TRBJ2-5; possible D gene TRBD2, 6 bases. The CDR3 length is 15 residues. In germline, CDR1 is SQVTM, CDR2 ANQGSEA. Trimming cost V 3 bases and J 3 bases, with 17 bases left between them.

This chain connects TRBV4-1 to TRBJ2-5; 7 positions agree with TRBD2. Germline CDR1 reads MGHRA; CDR2 reads YSYEKL. V lost 5 bases, J lost 0 bases, and 9 bases stayed unmatched. The CDR3 spans 16 residues. CDR3 nucleotides: TGCGCCAGCAGCTACAGCGGCAGCGGGAACCAAGAGACCCAGTACTTC. Protein product: CASSYSGSGNQETQYF.

This clone was observed a single time. The V gene is TRBV9, the J gene TRBJ2-2; D possibly corresponds to TRBD1 (5 bases). The CDR3 is 14 amino acids. Germline loops: CDR1 SGDLS, CDR2 YYNGEE. V lost 5 bases, J lost 6 bases, and 14 bases lay in between. The CDR3 nucleotides are TGTGCCAGCAGGGGGCTTTCAATCTCCGGGGAGCTGTTTTTT. It codes for CASRGLSISGELFF.

The chain's CDR3 is CASSLTPGQVLGNTEAFF. The DNA of the CDR3 is TGTGCCAGCAGCTTAACCCCGGGACAGGTTCTAGGGAACACTGAAGCTTTCTTT. This sequence joins TRBV7-3 and TRBJ1-1; 8 positions agree with TRBD1. V dropped 0 bases and J dropped 1; count of bases not matched to a gene: 10. The CDR3 covers 18 residues. Germline CDR1 SGHTA, CDR2 FQGTGA.

The gene calls are TRBV7-9 and TRBJ1-3; 8 nucleotides agree with TRBD1. Germline values: CDR1 SEHNR, CDR2 FQNEAQ (reference sequence). The junction had 4 bases not matched to a gene; V was cut back by 1 base and J by 5 bases. CDR3 size: 15 residues. In DNA form, the CDR3 reads TGTGCCAGCAGCTTAGGGCCAGGGGGCCGAAACACCATATATTTT. This translates into CASSLGPGGRNTIYF.

In regard to this clone: This sample includes further DNA sequences coding for the same CDR3. This chain joins TRBV3-1 (or the pseudogene TRBV3-2) and TRBJ1-3; D is unclear. V lost 4 bases and J 3 bases, leaving 4 bases between the germline ends. Germline CDR1 is LGHDT and CDR2 is YNNKEL (reference sequence). CDR3 length: 12 amino acids. The CDR3, as DNA: TGTGCCAGCAGCCCGAGTGGAAACACCATATATTTT. This sequence encodes CASSPSGNTIYF.

This clone has just one count. This sequence joins TRBV5-1 and TRBJ2-1; a possible D gene is TRBD1 (7 bases). V dropped 6 bases and J dropped 0 bases, with 16 bases sitting between them. The CDR3 totals 16 residues. Per the germline V gene, CDR1 is SGHRS and CDR2 is YFSETQ. As DNA, the CDR3 is TGCGCCAGCAACATTGGGGGGACAGTCTCCTACAATGAGCAGTTCTTC. This gives the protein CASNIGGTVSYNEQFF.